The rows below give T cell receptor beta chains drawn from one sample of a study of control samples from healthy donors and cancer patients. Profiling relied on immunoSEQ multiplex PCR, and the TCRdb table lists in-frame clones only, not all of them. The sample contains about 80,000 clones, about 89% of which appear only once. Sequencing was done on a sample of blood. These TCRs come from a woman in her fifties or sixties in good health. CDR3s leave out the opening cysteine and the closing phenylalanine or tryptophan. A D gene is named only where the DNA matches it firmly. Clone size, where shown, is once, few, many, or a class for clones that have expanded.

v_call d_call clone_size cdr3_aa
TRBV5-4 - - ASSLVRAELNYGYT
TRBV7-8 - - ASSFWARSMNTEAF
TRBV5-1 TRBD2 - ASSLAPPGTSGYNEQF
TRBV28 - - ASSFLGREKLF
TRBV6-1 TRBD1 - ASSEQGGRNQPQH
TRBV5-8 - - ASSSTGYSNSPLH
TRBV7-2 - - ASSPGPYGYT
TRBV18 TRBD1 - ASSPGQGTYEQY
TRBV29-1 - - SVKKRVHLQETQY
TRBV27 TRBD1 - ASSSDRVSYEQY
TRBV11-3 TRBD1 - ASSQIGQGSTEAF
TRBV18 - - ASSPNRGSGANVLT
TRBV4-1 - - ASSRIDYGFPTDTQY
TRBV30 - - AWSGTVQETQY
TRBV28 - - ASSPLGLGNTEAF
TRBV5-1 - - ASSLVRGAETQY
TRBV11-2 TRBD1 - ASTGRQGLTQAPGNTIY
TRBV6-7 - once ASSYPPLRGGGRNSPLH
TRBV28 - - ASSSGGTVRSYGYT
TRBV5-5 TRBD1 - ASSLEGQPFTDTQY
TRBV20-1 - - SASPSGSYT
TRBV30 - - AWSMNTEAF
TRBV18 - once ASSPTAGDTEAF
TRBV28 TRBD1 - ASSLWDSSPYEQY
TRBV5-1 - - ASSRDYEQY
TRBV4-2 TRBD1 - ASSQNTEGAGGNTIY
TRBV2 TRBD2 - ASSETPSGETQY
TRBV4-1 TRBD1 - ASSRLQGETQY
TRBV7-6 TRBD1 - ASSLATGRQTEAF
TRBV25-1 - - ASQKVREETQY
TRBV11-2 TRBD1 - ASSQPDRADTQY
TRBV5-1 TRBD1 - ASSRQGYNTGELF
TRBV18 - - ASSPRDESGDTQY
TRBV7-8 - - ASSSGSGADSPLH
TRBV5-1 TRBD1 - ASSLLTGGTGELF
TRBV7-6 TRBD1 - ASSQGQGKVYGYT
TRBV6-1 - once ASSVGSFWDMNTEAF
TRBV3-1/TRBV3-2 - - ASSQTPRTTSSYEQY
TRBV2 - - ASSLGQPPYEQY